A single sample gave rise to the 23 T cell receptor beta chains below, sequenced in a study of patients and donors after allogeneic stem cell transplantation. From the RT-PCR reads, TCRdb called clonotypes with MiXCR, one entry per CDR3 protein. The profile shows roughly 8,400 distinct CDR3 sequences, 3% to 4.5% of them singletons. The sample consisted of blood, either unsorted or a sorted T cell fraction (not recorded which). The source is a human donor who was either an allogeneic HSCT recipient or a stem cell or donor lymphocyte infusion donor (not recorded which). It is not recorded whose cells these are; they may come from a transplant donor.

This clonotype occurred many times. The chain links TRBV12-3 or TRBV12-4 to TRBJ1-5; D remains ambiguous. The CDR3 covers 15 residues. V dropped 2 bases and J dropped 2 bases, with 10 bases sitting between them. This CDR3 is CASSLWGLGNQPQHF. The CDR3 nucleotides read TGTGCCAGCAGTTTATGGGGATTGGGCAATCAGCCCCAGCATTTT.

This clonotype is termed medium-sized. The chain uses TRBV9 and TRBJ2-1; no definite D call. The V gene's germline CDR1 is SGDLS and CDR2 YYNGEE. The V end was cut by 2 bases, the J end by 7 bases, with 10 bases between. The CDR3 consists of 13 residues. CDR3 in amino acids: CASSVLEWNEQFF. The DNA for the CDR3 is TGTGCCAGCAGCGTCTTGGAGTGGAATGAGCAGTTCTTC.

By sample share, this clonotype is medium-sized. The rearrangement uses TRBV7-2 and TRBJ2-3; 7 bases agree with TRBD2. J gave up 1 base and V 1 base, and 2 bases lay outside the gene matches. The CDR3 contains 15 residues. The germline V gene encodes CDR1 SGHTA and CDR2 FQGNSA. CDR3 sequence reads: CASSLEGRGTDTQYF. CDR3 bases: TGTGCCAGCAGCTTAGAGGGGAGGGGCACAGATACGCAGTATTTT.

Relative to its sample, this clonotype is medium-sized. The chain combines TRBV12-3 or TRBV12-4 with TRBJ2-7, with D possibly matching TRBD1 (5 bases). Trimming cost V 5 bases and J 4 bases, with 9 bases left between them. CDR3 length: 12 amino acids. The CDR3 here is CASSQGIYEQYF. Here the CDR3 DNA reads TGTGCCAGCAGTCAGGGAATTTACGAGCAGTACTTC.

Concerning this clonotype: Just one base apart from a much larger clone, this may be a read error. In DNA form, the CDR3 reads TGTGCCAGCAACCCTAAGGGGAGCCCTTACAATGAGAAGTTCTTC. Its translation is CASNPKGSPYNEKFF. This chain joins TRBV6-5 and TRBJ2-1, with D perhaps TRBD1 or TRBD2 (5 bases each). CDR3 length: 15 amino acids. Germline values: CDR1 MNHEY, CDR2 SVGAGI.

This clonotype was detected ten times or more. This sequence joins TRBV12-3 or TRBV12-4 and TRBJ2-7; 7 nucleotides align to TRBD2. Trimming at V came to 5 bases and at J to 4 bases, leaving 8 bases not matched to a gene. This CDR3 region has 14 residues. The CDR3 reads CASSPGGRVYEQYF. The DNA for the CDR3 is TGTGCCAGCAGTCCAGGTGGGAGGGTTTACGAGCAGTACTTC.

This clonotype came up a few times. CDR3 bases: TGTGCCACCCGAGCGTTCGACGAGCAGTACTTC. Protein product: CATRAFDEQYF. The chain joins TRBV15 to TRBJ2-7; no definite D call. Trimming removed 8 bases from V and 5 bases from J, with 10 bases in between. This CDR3 is built from 11 residues. Germline values: CDR1 LNHNV, CDR2 YYDKDF (reference sequence). The variable domain in full, completed from reference TRBV15 and TRBJ2-7, reads DAMVIQNPRYQVTQFGKPVTLSCSQTLNHNVMYWYQQKSSQAPKLLFHYYDKDFNNEADTPDNFQSRRPNTSFCFLDIRSPGLGDTAMYLCATRAFDEQYFGPGTRLTVT.

The sample holds many counts of this clonotype. The chain couples TRBV28 to TRBJ2-7, with D hard to call. The germline CDR1 and CDR2 sequences are MDHEN and SYDVKM. The CDR3 totals 12 residues. The V and J ends lost 2 bases and 7 bases respectively, with 9 bases between them. The CDR3 here is CASSLALREQYF. The CDR3 DNA follows: TGTGCCAGCAGTTTAGCCCTCCGGGAGCAGTACTTC.

The chain combines TRBV29-1 with TRBJ2-7, with D uncertain. This CDR3 is 10 amino acids long. The V and J ends lost 6 bases and 0 bases respectively, with 3 bases between them. Germline lookup yields CDR1 SQVTM and CDR2 ANQGSEA. The CDR3 DNA reads TGCAGCGTCGACTCCTACGAGCAGTACTTC. This codes for CSVDSYEQYF.

This clonotype was seen repeatedly, ten times or more. V gene TRBV28 combines with J gene TRBJ2-1, with no clear D. This CDR3 comprises 11 residues. V was shortened by 6 bases and J by 4 bases, with 4 bases between the two germline ends. Germline CDR1 and CDR2: MDHEN and SYDVKM. CDR3 sequence: CASRTYNEQFF. Here the CDR3 DNA reads TGTGCCAGCAGAACGTACAATGAGCAGTTCTTC.

Within the sample, this clonotype is medium-sized. The chain's CDR3 is CASSLQGYEQFF. The CDR3 nucleotides are TGTGCCAGCAGCCTACAGGGATATGAGCAGTTCTTC. V gene TRBV11-2 combines with J gene TRBJ2-1, with D tentatively TRBD1 (6 bases). This CDR3 has 12 amino acids. Germline V gene sequence: CDR1 SGHAT, CDR2 FQNNGV. Trimming took 5 bases from V and 8 from J, leaving 10 bases between them.

This clonotype was counted ten times or more. This chain uses TRBV7-6 with TRBJ2-6, with TRBD2 identical over 15 bases. V lost 5 bases, J lost 2 bases, and 4 bases stayed unmatched. This CDR3 has 18 amino acids. CDR1 and CDR2 from the germline V gene are SGHVS and FNYEAQ. The DNA for the CDR3 is TGTGCCAGCAGCCTAGGACTAGCGGGAGGGCCTGGGGCCAACGTCCTGACTTTC. Its translation is CASSLGLAGGPGANVLTF.

By frequency in the sample, this clonotype is medium-sized. This chain joins TRBV12-3 or TRBV12-4 and TRBJ1-1; D is ambiguous. Trimming took off 3 bases at V and 1 base at J, with 6 bases between the two ends. This CDR3 region has 13 residues. For the CDR3, the DNA is TGTGCCAGCAGTTTGGGTCCGAACACTGAAGCTTTCTTT. It translates to CASSLGPNTEAFF.

This clonotype counts as medium-sized. The chain recombines TRBV7-2 with TRBJ2-1; 8 bases line up with TRBD2. The germline V gene encodes CDR1 SGHTA and CDR2 FQGNSA. V lost 1 base to trimming and J lost 4 bases; unmatched junction nucleotides: 6. This CDR3 region has 16 residues. CDR3 nucleotides: TGTGCCAGCAGCTTAGTTAGCGGGGCAGGTTACAATGAGCAGTTCTTC. As protein: CASSLVSGAGYNEQFF.

This clonotype has a handful of counts. The rearrangement uses TRBV18 and TRBJ2-2, with TRBD2 identical over 14 bases. Germline V gene sequence: CDR1 KGHSH, CDR2 LQKENI. V shed 3 bases and J 5 bases; nucleotides not matched to a gene: 8. The CDR3 covers 18 residues. The CDR3 here is CASSPQGLAGVSTGELFF. The CDR3 DNA reads TGTGCCAGCTCACCTCAGGGACTAGCGGGAGTTAGTACCGGGGAGCTGTTTTTT.

By share of the sample, this clonotype is medium-sized. This sequence joins TRBV20-1 and TRBJ1-1, with 8 positions matching TRBD1. J gave up 6 bases and V 1 base, and 4 bases lay outside the gene matches. The CDR3 length is 13 residues. CDR1 and CDR2 from the germline V gene are DFQATT and SNEGSKA (reference sequence). The CDR3 DNA reads as TGCAGTGCTAGAGGACAGGGGTTCGCTGAAGCTTTCTTT. It yields the protein CSARGQGFAEAFF.

Relative to its sample, this clonotype is medium-sized (0.01 to 0.1%). The chain employs TRBV28 and TRBJ2-7, with 9 bases aligning to TRBD2. CDR1 is MDHEN and CDR2 is SYDVKM in the germline V gene. The length of the CDR3 is 14 residues. With V trimmed by 3 bases and J by 3 bases, 3 bases remained unmatched. The CDR3 here is CASSLSSGIYEQYF. In DNA form, the CDR3 reads TGTGCCAGCAGTTTGTCTAGCGGGATCTACGAGCAGTACTTC.

This clonotype is medium-sized within its sample. The rearrangement uses TRBV5-1 and TRBJ2-2; 12 positions match TRBD2. The CDR3 totals 16 residues. V lost 3 bases and J lost 6; bases outside the gene matches: 6. Looked up from germline, CDR1 is SGHRS and CDR2 is YFSETQ. The CDR3 DNA follows: TGCGCCAGCAGCTCCGGACTAGCGGGATCGGCCGGGGAGCTGTTTTTT. Amino acids: CASSSGLAGSAGELFF.

This clonotype was seen repeatedly, ten times or more. This chain connects TRBV15 to TRBJ2-1; D is ambiguous. The V end was cut by 0 bases, the J end by 5 bases, with 5 bases between. The CDR3 is made up of 13 amino acids. The germline gives CDR1 LNHNV, CDR2 YYDKDF (reference sequence). The CDR3, as DNA: TGTGCCACCAGCAGAGAAGGAAACAATGAGCAGTTCTTC. It yields the protein CATSREGNNEQFF.

This clonotype was seen a few times. This chain joins TRBV19 and TRBJ1-6; 7 nucleotides agree with TRBD1. V shed 0 bases, J shed 6 bases, and the junction held 5 bases outside the gene matches. CDR1 LNHDA and CDR2 SQIVND come from the germline V gene (reference sequence). CDR3 length equals 16 residues. The CDR3 bases are TGTGCCAGTAGTATAGAGATCGGGACAGTTAATTCACCCCTCCACTTT. Translating it yields CASSIEIGTVNSPLHF.

This clonotype came up many times. The chain uses TRBV10-3 and TRBJ2-7; the D gene is possibly TRBD1 (6 bases). The V gene lost 10 bases and the J gene lost 7 bases, with 20 bases spanning the gap. The CDR3 is 13 amino acids. Germline V CDR1 and CDR2: ENHRY, SYGVKD. The CDR3 DNA is TGTGCCACACAGGGCCGCCTCGGATCGGAGCAGTACTTC. Encoded protein: CATQGRLGSEQYF.

This clonotype was found many times. The chain has TRBV20-1 and TRBJ2-5, with D possibly matching TRBD2 (5 bases). V lost 5 bases, J lost 3 bases, and 10 bases lay in between. The CDR3 extends over 12 amino acids. Germline V lookup: CDR1 DFQATT, CDR2 SNEGSKA (reference sequence). CDR3 sequence (DNA): TGCAGTGCTCAACCAGCGGAAGAGACCCAGTACTTC. Translated: CSAQPAEETQYF.

By proportion, this clonotype is medium-sized. The chain combines TRBV28 with TRBJ1-2, with D hard to call. Trimming cost V 3 bases and J 2 bases, with 10 bases left between them. Germline values: CDR1 MDHEN, CDR2 SYDVKM. The CDR3 is 14 residues long. The DNA for the CDR3 is TGTGCCAGCAGTTTCCCGACGGTCAACTATGGCTACACCTTC. Protein: CASSFPTVNYGYTF.